This entry lists 30 T cell receptor beta chains sequenced from one sample in a study of Tregs in tolerant kidney transplant recipients. Here immunoSEQ multiplex PCR was the method, and the copy in TCRdb shows in-frame clones only, minus some. The sample lists tens of thousands of clones; around nine tenths were seen once. The specimen was CD8+ T cells from blood. The receptor source for this set is a human donor in good health.

This rearrangement joins TRBV13 to TRBJ1-3; tentatively, D is TRBD1 (5 bases). The CDR3 sequence is 15 residues long. V was shortened by 5 bases and J by 4 bases, with 15 bases between the two germline ends. CDR1 PRHDT and CDR2 FYEKMQ come from the germline V gene (reference sequence). For the CDR3, the DNA is TGTGCCAGCAGCCCTCGGGGGGTAGACGGAAACACCATATATTTT. This gives the protein CASSPRGVDGNTIYF.

The chain couples TRBV5-6 to TRBJ1-6; D is possibly TRBD1 (6 bases). Germline CDR1 is SGHDT and CDR2 is YYEEEE. V dropped 4 bases and J dropped 0 bases, with 20 bases sitting between them. The CDR3 length is 19 residues. CDR3 residues: CASSLGGPDRSSYNSPLHF. The CDR3 bases are TGTGCCAGCAGCCTGGGGGGCCCTGACAGAAGCTCCTATAATTCACCCCTCCACTTT.

The rearrangement links TRBV5-5 to TRBJ2-2; 7 bases are shared with TRBD2. The germline V gene encodes CDR1 SGHKS and CDR2 YYEKEE (reference sequence). This CDR3 has 15 residues. The V gene end was trimmed by 2 bases and the J gene end by 2 bases; junction bases not matched to a gene: 3. Here the CDR3 reads CASSFPSGNTGELFF. The CDR3 nucleotides read TGTGCCAGCAGCTTCCCTAGCGGTAACACCGGGGAGCTGTTTTTT.

This clone was seen more than once but under ten times. The rearrangement joins TRBV11-2 to TRBJ2-7; D not resolved. The germline V gene has CDR1 SGHAT and CDR2 FQNNGV. V gave up 5 bases and J gave up 2 bases, with 7 bases separating them. This CDR3 spans 12 amino acids. The CDR3, as DNA: TGTGCCAGCAGCGCCAGAACCTACGAGCAGTACTTC. Protein sequence: CASSARTYEQYF.

The chain joins TRBV30 to TRBJ2-3, with TRBD1 matching over 8 bases. This CDR3 comprises 14 residues. The germline CDR1 and CDR2 sequences are GTSNPN and SVGIG (reference sequence). The CDR3 is CALTGGSNTDTQYF. The CDR3 region has the DNA TGTGCTCTCACAGGGGGGAGTAACACAGATACGCAGTATTTT.

V gene TRBV6-4 combines with J gene TRBJ1-2; 7 bases map to TRBD1. CDR1 is MRHNA and CDR2 is SNTAGT in the germline V gene. V dropped 6 bases and J dropped 8; count of bases not matched to a gene: 9. The CDR3 covers 13 residues. The CDR3 region is CASSWDSYYGYTF. The CDR3 bases are TGTGCCAGCAGCTGGGACAGCTATTACGGCTACACCTTC.

The rearrangement links TRBV4-1 to TRBJ2-7, with TRBD2 matching 7 bases. The CDR3 spans 15 residues. Germline assignment: CDR1 MGHRA and CDR2 YSYEKL. V lost 1 base, J lost 4 bases, and 7 bases stayed unmatched. The CDR3 DNA sequence: TGCGCCAGCAGCCAAGGTTTGGGAGCGGGGTACGAGCAGTACTTC. Translating it yields CASSQGLGAGYEQYF.

The rearrangement links TRBV5-5 to TRBJ1-5; D not certain. Germline V gene lookup returns CDR1 SGHKS and CDR2 YYEKEE (reference sequence). This CDR3 has 13 amino acids. The germline V and J ends were trimmed by 0 bases and 4 bases, with 5 bases remaining between them. CDR3 sequence: CASSLAANQPQHF. CDR3 bases: TGTGCCAGCAGCTTGGCCGCGAATCAGCCCCAGCATTTT.

This clone was observed a few times. The CDR3 spells CASSVTQGFAGELFF. CDR3 nucleotides: TGTGCCAGCAGCGTAACACAGGGGTTTGCCGGGGAGCTGTTTTTT. The J gene is TRBJ2-2, the V gene TRBV9, with 7 bases matching TRBD1. CDR1 SGDLS and CDR2 YYNGEE come from the germline V gene. The CDR3 loop spans 15 amino acids. The V and J ends lost 1 base and 6 bases, in that order; junction bases with no gene match: 6.

The chain carries TRBV21-1 and TRBJ2-7; TRBD2 is the table's D call and was not checked against the DNA. TRBV21-1 is designated a pseudogene. The length of the CDR3 is 14 residues. Written as DNA, the CDR3 is TGTGCCAGCAGCAAGAGCGGGCCGACTTACGAGCAGTACTTC. Protein product: CASSKSGPTYEQYF.

The chain employs TRBV15 and TRBJ2-7, with TRBD1 as a possible D gene (6 bases). The CDR3 is 15 residues long. Trimming pared 4 bases from V and 0 bases from J, leaving 13 bases between. The germline V gene has CDR1 LNHNV and CDR2 YYDKDF (reference sequence). The CDR3 is CATSTYRDSSYEQYF. The CDR3 DNA reads as TGTGCCACCAGCACCTACAGGGATAGCTCCTACGAGCAGTACTTC.

The chain couples TRBV7-9 to TRBJ2-1; the match to TRBD2 covers 7 bases. Trimming took 5 bases from V and 1 from J; bases not matched to a gene: 8. Germline V CDR1 and CDR2: SEHNR, FQNEAQ (reference sequence). The length of the CDR3 is 16 residues. DNA of the CDR3: TGTGCCAGCAGCGGGGCCGGCGGGAGTTCCTACAATGAGCAGTTCTTC. The encoded protein is CASSGAGGSSYNEQFF.

The V call is TRBV11-2, the J call TRBJ2-7; no clear D gene. CDR3 size: 13 residues. Germline assignment: CDR1 SGHAT and CDR2 FQNNGV. The V end lost 5 bases, the J end lost 3 bases, and 11 bases lay between the germline ends. The CDR3 nucleotides read TGTGCCAGCAGCCCCGGCAGCGTCTACGAGCAGTACTTC. This encodes CASSPGSVYEQYF.

The chain is built from TRBV27 and TRBJ1-5; tentatively, D is TRBD1 (6 bases). V dropped 5 bases and J dropped 0 bases, with 14 bases sitting between them. The germline gives CDR1 MNHEY, CDR2 SMNVEV (reference sequence). This CDR3 is 16 amino acids long. CDR3 amino acids: CASSRIKGVSNQPQHF. CDR3 in DNA: TGTGCCAGCAGTAGAATCAAGGGGGTTAGCAATCAGCCCCAGCATTTT.

The chain couples TRBV27 to TRBJ2-7, with D uncertain. V dropped 0 bases and J dropped 10 bases, with 19 bases sitting between them. This CDR3 region has 15 residues. Germline values: CDR1 MNHEY, CDR2 SMNVEV (reference sequence). CDR3 nucleotides: TGTGCCAGCAGTTTATCCGGAGCCCCCAACAGCCTTCAGTACTTC. This sequence encodes CASSLSGAPNSLQYF.

The V gene is TRBV15, the J gene TRBJ2-7; D may match TRBD1 or TRBD2 (5 bases each). This CDR3 has 14 amino acids. Trimming took 3 bases from V and 5 from J, leaving 14 bases between them. CDR1 and CDR2 from the germline V gene are LNHNV and YYDKDF (reference sequence). CDR3 sequence (DNA): TGTGCCACCAGCAGGGGCCGAGGGACCCACGAGCAGTACTTC. It yields the protein CATSRGRGTHEQYF.

The chain has TRBV19 and TRBJ2-7; a weak D match, TRBD2 (7 bases). The V end lost 5 bases, the J end lost 7 bases, and 15 bases lay between the germline ends. CDR3 size: 13 residues. Germline CDR1 and CDR2: LNHDA and SQIVND (reference sequence). CDR3 in amino acids: CASSSAGAREQYF. CDR3 in DNA: TGTGCCAGTAGTTCTGCGGGGGCGCGGGAGCAGTACTTC.

The V gene is TRBV5-5, the J gene TRBJ1-1; weak D call: TRBD1 (5 bases). The CDR3 runs 17 residues. Trimming removed 1 base at V and 1 base at J, with 17 bases between. Germline CDR1 SGHKS, CDR2 YYEKEE (reference sequence). CDR3 bases: TGTGCCAGCAGCTTGACCAGGGCCCACGGGGGGAACACTGAAGCTTTCTTT. It specifies CASSLTRAHGGNTEAFF. The full variable domain, its missing parts supplied by reference TRBV5-5 and TRBJ1-1, is DAGVTQSPTHLIKTRGQQVTLRCSPISGHKSVSWYQQVLGQGPQFIFQYYEKEERGRGNFPDRFSARQFPNYSSELNVNALLLGDSALYLCASSLTRAHGGNTEAFFGQGTRLTVV.

The chain has TRBV6-1 and TRBJ2-3; 8 bases match TRBD1. The CDR3 contains 15 residues. The germline CDR1 and CDR2 sequences are MNHNS and SASEGT. J lost 2 bases, V lost 1 base, and 2 bases had no gene match. In nucleotides, the CDR3 is TGTGCCAGCAGTGAAGGGACAGGGCACACAGATACGCAGTATTTT. Translation: CASSEGTGHTDTQYF.

In DNA form, the CDR3 reads TGCAGCGCGCGAGGTACTAGCGGCACCGGGGAGCTGTTTTTT. The encoded protein is CSARGTSGTGELFF. V usage is TRBV29-1 and J usage is TRBJ2-2, with 8 bases fitting TRBD2. The J segment lost 4 bases and the V segment lost 7 bases, leaving 8 bases of the junction unmatched. The CDR3 has 14 amino acids. Germline V gene data show CDR1 as SQVTM and CDR2 as ANQGSEA.

This chain connects TRBV7-8 to TRBJ1-3; the D gene is possibly TRBD1 (5 bases). Trimming pared 5 bases from V and 8 bases from J, leaving 16 bases between. Per germline, CDR1 SGHVS and CDR2 FQNEAQ. The CDR3 loop spans 14 amino acids. CDR3 amino acids: CASSPGGVGYTIYF. For the CDR3, the DNA is TGTGCCAGCAGCCCTGGGGGGGTCGGGTACACCATATATTTT.

The chain carries TRBV2 and TRBJ1-5; tentative D call: TRBD1 (5 bases). Per the germline V gene, CDR1 is SNHLY and CDR2 is FYNNEI. The V end lost 5 bases, the J end lost 0 bases, and 8 bases lay between the germline ends. This CDR3 contains 14 residues. This CDR3 is CASSMGDSNQPQHF. The CDR3, as DNA: TGTGCCAGCAGTATGGGGGATAGCAATCAGCCCCAGCATTTT.

J is TRBJ2-7 and V is TRBV10-3, with a tentative D call TRBD2 (5 bases). V was trimmed by 0 bases and J by 5 bases, leaving 11 bases between them. The CDR3 contains 14 residues. Germline V gene data show CDR1 as ENHRY and CDR2 as SYGVKD. In DNA form, the CDR3 reads TGTGCCATCAGTGAGTCAGAGGGCTTTGACGAGCAGTACTTC. It translates to CAISESEGFDEQYF.

The chain is built from TRBV30 and TRBJ2-7, with TRBD2 identical over 7 bases. Germline CDR1 reads GTSNPN; CDR2 reads SVGIG (reference sequence). The CDR3 is 13 amino acids. V shed 7 bases, J shed 6 bases, and the junction held 12 bases outside the gene matches. CDR3 sequence: CASQLRDYSEQYF. The CDR3 DNA reads as TGTGCCTCCCAACTCCGGGACTATTCCGAGCAGTACTTC.

A single count supports this clone. The chain links TRBV5-1 to TRBJ1-1; no clear D gene. Germline CDR1 reads SGHRS; CDR2 reads YFSETQ. This CDR3 spans 16 amino acids. Trimming removed 1 base at V and 1 base at J, with 14 bases between. The chain's CDR3 is CASSLPAAGRNTEAFF. CDR3 in DNA: TGCGCCAGCAGCTTGCCCGCGGCCGGGAGGAACACTGAAGCTTTCTTT.

The genes are TRBV29-1 and TRBJ2-7, with TRBD2 identical over 9 bases. CDR1 SQVTM and CDR2 ANQGSEA come from the germline V gene. CDR3 size: 18 residues. Trimming at V came to 4 bases and at J to 7 bases, leaving 23 bases not matched to a gene. This CDR3 is CSVVHPSYRGRVPGEQYF. CDR3 nucleotide sequence: TGCAGCGTTGTTCATCCGTCTTATCGCGGGAGGGTACCTGGAGAGCAGTACTTC.

The chain recombines TRBV11-2 with TRBJ1-1; 7 bases map to TRBD1. V shed 0 bases and J 4 bases; nucleotides not matched to a gene: 5. This CDR3 is 15 amino acids long. Germline V gene sequence: CDR1 SGHAT, CDR2 FQNNGV. CDR3 sequence: CASSLDRQGVTEAFF. CDR3 nucleotide sequence: TGTGCCAGCAGCTTAGATCGGCAGGGGGTCACTGAAGCTTTCTTT.

V is TRBV7-6 and J is TRBJ2-1; 7 bases fit TRBD2. The V and J ends lost 1 base and 0 bases, in that order; junction bases with no gene match: 9. This CDR3 is 18 amino acids long. The V gene's germline CDR1 is SGHVS and CDR2 FNYEAQ. CDR3 residues: CASSLGASGTLSYNEQFF. As DNA, the CDR3 is TGTGCCAGCAGCTTAGGGGCCAGCGGGACCCTCTCCTACAATGAGCAGTTCTTC.

This sequence joins TRBV6-5 and TRBJ2-7; D may be TRBD1 (5 bases). Trimming removed 5 bases from V and 6 bases from J, with 14 bases in between. Per the germline V gene, CDR1 is MNHEY and CDR2 is SVGAGI. The CDR3 covers 13 residues. The chain's CDR3 is CASSNAGSPEQYF. The DNA of the CDR3 is TGTGCCAGCAGTAACGCAGGGTCACCCGAGCAGTACTTC.

For this clone: This likely stems from a read error, as it lies one base from a far larger clone. V is TRBV7-9 and J is TRBJ1-2; D remains unclear. Trimming removed 5 bases from V and 4 bases from J, with 2 bases in between. CDR1 is SEHNR, CDR2 FQNEAQ, per germline (reference sequence). This CDR3 spans 10 amino acids. CDR3 sequence (DNA): TGTGCCAGCAGCACCTATGGCTACACCTTC. Protein product: CASSTYGYTF.